These T cell receptor beta chains were read from a single sample in a study of blood T cell repertoires in COVID-19. Assay: immunoSEQ multiplex PCR; the TCRdb copy retains only in-frame clones and omits some. The table lists fewer than 400,000 clones, just under 90% of them singletons. The sequenced sample consisted of PBMCs or T cells enriched from blood (not recorded which). The source is a woman in her twenties or thirties who had recovered from COVID-19. Both conserved end residues are part of each CDR3. A D gene is named only where the DNA matches it firmly. Only some rows state a clone size, as once, few, many or a class for expanded clones.

V	J	D	size	DNA	CDR3
TRBV27	TRBJ2-1	.	.	TGTGCCAGCAGTTCGTGGGGCTCAGGGAATGAGCAGTTCTTC	CASSSWGSGNEQFF
TRBV30	TRBJ2-5	TRBD2	.	TGTGCCTGCCGCTGGGCGGGAGGGGCCCGGGAGACCCAGTACTTC	CACRWAGGARETQYF
TRBV7-2	TRBJ2-5	.	.	TGTGCCAGCAGCTTAGCCGGGTCAAGCCAAGAGACCCAGTACTTC	CASSLAGSSQETQYF
TRBV10-2	TRBJ2-5	TRBD2	.	TGCGCCAGCAGCCGCGGGAGAGAGGAGACCCAGTACTTC	CASSRGREETQYF
TRBV2	TRBJ2-1	.	.	TGTGCCAGCAGTGAAGCTTCCCGGGTTAAGCAGTTCTTC	CASSEASRVKQFF
TRBV10-1	TRBJ2-2	.	.	TGCGCCAGCAGTGCCCATAGGGGAGGTCCGGACGGGGAGCTGTTTTTT	CASSAHRGGPDGELFF
TRBV28	TRBJ1-1	.	.	TGTGCCAGCAGTTTATATAGCACTGAAGCTTTCTTT	CASSLYSTEAFF
TRBV7-3	TRBJ2-5	TRBD2	.	TGTGCCAGCAGTTTTGGACTAGCGGGAGAAGAGACCCAGTACTTC	CASSFGLAGEETQYF
TRBV7-7	TRBJ2-5	.	.	TGTGCCAGCAGCTTAAGTGGAGCGGCCCCGGCGACCCAGTACTTC	CASSLSGAAPATQYF
TRBV7-2	TRBJ1-4	.	.	TGTGCCAGCAGCTTAGGGGCGATGGGAACTAATGAAAAACTGTTTTTT	CASSLGAMGTNEKLFF
TRBV12-5	TRBJ1-5	.	.	TGTGCTAGTGGTTTTGGGCAGTCTTTTTCTGACAATCAGCCCCAGCATTTT	CASGFGQSFSDNQPQHF
TRBV9	TRBJ2-7	TRBD1	few	TGTGCCAGCAGCCCGGGACAGGGAGCCTACGAGCAGTACTTC	CASSPGQGAYEQYF
TRBV28	TRBJ2-7	TRBD2	.	TGTGCCAGCAGGTCCAGCGGGAGGGCCTACGAGCAGTACTTC	CASRSSGRAYEQYF
TRBV3-1/TRBV3-2	TRBJ2-7	.	.	TGTGCCAGCAGCCAAGCCCCAGGCCCCAACTACGAGCAGTACTTC	CASSQAPGPNYEQYF
TRBV11-2	TRBJ2-2	.	.	TGTGCCAGCAGGCAAGGCGGGGGCGGAGCCACCGGGGAGCTGTTTTTT	CASRQGGGGATGELFF
TRBV11-2	TRBJ1-1	.	once	TGTGCCAGCAGCCGAATCAGGGGAAGCACTGAAGCTTTCTTT	CASSRIRGSTEAFF
TRBV12-5	TRBJ2-5	TRBD1	.	TGTGCTAGTGGTTGGGGAACCTCGGGACAGGGTGAGACCCAGTACTTC	CASGWGTSGQGETQYF